This T cell receptor beta chain was recorded in a study of CD8 T cells in ankylosing spondylitis. Whole-study findings and limits: Characteristic, it appeared, of ankylosing spondylitis blood was a TCR beta motif of 7 or 8 highly homologous variants. Reportedly, significant enrichment of disease-linked clones occurred in matched ankylosing spondylitis synovial fluid.

There are 15 residues in the CDR3. V lost 7 bases to trimming and J lost 2 bases; unmatched junction nucleotides: 10. TCRdb processed the 5' RACE reads anew with MiXCR; each CDR3 protein has one entry. The sample records about 800,000 distinct CDR3 sequences, about 10% being singletons. About this clonotype itself: The antigen remains undetermined.

The rearrangement joins TRBV12-3 or TRBV12-4 to TRBJ2-7, with 8 bases aligning to TRBD1. The sample taken for sequencing was blood, either unsorted or a sorted T cell fraction (not recorded which). The clonotype comes from a male donor with ankylosing spondylitis. The CDR3 DNA reads TGTGCCAGCACCGTGGGGCAGGGGGCCACCTACGAGCAGTACTTC. Its protein is CASTVGQGATYEQYF.